This note documents a single TCR beta chain sequence. Its antigen is currently unknown. The sample originates from a study of lymphopenia after photon versus proton radiotherapy. Regarding the study as a whole: A bigger post-nadir fall in TCR diversity correlated inversely with survival time in deceased patients. Post-nadir diversity loss with photons came from oligoclonal expansion, particularly CD8+ Temra cells. Under photons, naive T cells and diversity fell while effector/memory populations rose.

V was pared by 1 base and J by 0 bases, with 16 bases between. Germline V gene data show CDR1 as SGHTA and CDR2 as FQGNSA. The CDR3 spans 18 residues. TCRdb's copy holds only in-frame clones and misses some; the assay was immunoSEQ multiplex PCR. The data contain about 45,000 clones, approximately 85% of them singletons. The sample in question was peripheral blood, obtained from a patient treated with photon-based radiotherapy. This receptor was identified in a middle-aged man with gastric cancer. The chain employs TRBV7-2 and TRBJ1-5; D ambiguous. In nucleotides, the CDR3 is TGTGCCAGCAGCTTAGTGGGCTTTGCCAGAGTTAGCAATCAGCCCCAGCATTTT. Residues: CASSLVGFARVSNQPQHF. The whole variable domain, filled in from reference TRBV7-2 and TRBJ1-5, reads GAGVSQSPSNKVTEKGKDVELRCDPISGHTALYWYRQSLGQGLEFLIYFQGNSAPDKSGLPSDRFSAERTGGSVSTLTIQRTQQEDSAVYLCASSLVGFARVSNQPQHFGDGTRLSIL.